This T cell receptor beta chain derives from a study of OX40 agonist ivuxolimab in advanced cancers. Germline V gives CDR1 SGHTS, CDR2 YDEGEE. Deletions cut 0 bases from V and 4 bases from J, with 10 bases between. The CDR3 is made up of 14 amino acids. The method was immunoSEQ multiplex PCR; TCRdb's version includes in-frame clones alone and lacks a portion of them. The sample yields some 60,000 clones, roughly 80% seen once. The chain is built from TRBV5-8 and TRBJ1-1; tentatively, D is TRBD1 (6 bases). Specimen: CD4+ or CD8+ T cells sorted from blood, collected in a trial of the OX40 agonist ivuxolimab. The origin of this receptor is an adult with an advanced solid tumor such as melanoma, head and neck, liver or kidney cancer. CDR3 DNA: TGTGCCAGCAGCTTGGTAGGGGGGTCCACTGAAGCTTTCTTT. As protein: CASSLVGGSTEAFF. Variable domain in full (rest from reference TRBV5-8 and TRBJ1-1): EAGVTQSPTHLIKTRGQQATLRCSPISGHTSVYWYQQALGLGLQFLLWYDEGEERNRGNFPPRFSGRQFPNYSSELNVNALELEDSALYLCASSLVGGSTEAFFGQGTRLTVV.